This record covers a single T cell receptor (beta chain). This sample stems from a study of PD-1 blockade in classical Hodgkin lymphoma. Overall study context: Patients had nivolumab dosed at 3 mg/kg, delivered intravenously every 2 weeks.

Profiled with immunoSEQ multiplex PCR; TCRdb holds only in-frame clones, not every one. The data hold just under 65,000 clones, with about 90% observed a single time. Time point: cycle 4 day 1 (C4D1), after 5 to 7 weeks of nivolumab. No patient escaped relapse after autologous stem cell transplantation, and brentuximab vedotin exposure varied. The CDR3 contains 14 residues. V was trimmed by 5 bases and J by 4 bases, leaving 14 bases between them. Germline V lookup: CDR1 SGHAT, CDR2 FQNNGV. V gene TRBV11-2 combines with J gene TRBJ1-1, with D unresolved. This sequence was found in a human donor with classical Hodgkin lymphoma. Material: peripheral blood mononuclear cells (PBMCs), obtained before the fourth cycle of nivolumab. The CDR3 sequence: CASSPGDEGTEAFF. CDR3 nucleotides: TGTGCCAGCAGCCCCGGTGATGAGGGCACTGAAGCTTTCTTT.